Sequencing of this T cell receptor beta chain was carried out in a study of OX40 agonist ivuxolimab in advanced cancers. The CDR3 spans 13 residues. V was shortened by 4 bases and J by 4 bases, with 11 bases between the two germline ends. Germline V gives CDR1 SGHNT, CDR2 YYREEE (reference sequence). Libraries were prepared by immunoSEQ multiplex PCR; TCRdb keeps only in-frame clonotypes and omits some of them. The sample includes tens of thousands of clones, 81% of them seen just once. This receptor was taken from an adult with an advanced solid tumor such as melanoma, head and neck, liver or kidney cancer. The sample was CD4+ or CD8+ T cells sorted from blood, taken in a trial of the OX40 agonist ivuxolimab. The rearrangement uses TRBV5-4 and TRBJ1-1; the D gene is possibly TRBD1 (5 bases). This CDR3 is CASSVVGGTEAFF. The CDR3 DNA reads as TGTGCCAGCAGCGTGGTTGGGGGCACTGAAGCTTTCTTT.